The present entry profiles one T cell receptor beta chain with its context. This sample stems from a study of blood T cell repertoires in COVID-19. Study-level background: Two negative PCRs, clearance, or symptom resolution had been documented for recovered Cohort 3 donors. Sources were T cells, B-cell-depleted T cells, or PBMCs; the material itself was cDNA or gDNA.

CDR1 LGHNA and CDR2 YSLEER come from the germline V gene. V lost 1 base to trimming and J lost 0 bases, with 15 bases between them. This CDR3 contains 18 residues. The method was immunoSEQ multiplex PCR; TCRdb's version includes in-frame clones alone and lacks a portion of them. Here the sample spans about 170,000 clones, 79% being singletons. The study recruited people aged about 18 to 95 years across approximately 25 US areas. Cohort assignment relied on participant-reported clinical history. V usage is TRBV4-3 and J usage is TRBJ1-4; TRBD1 is a possible D gene (6 bases). The sample comprised PBMCs or T cells enriched from blood (not recorded which). The receptor comes from a woman in her seventies in a cohort exposed to, infected with or recovered from COVID-19 (not recorded which). The CDR3 nucleotides read TGCGCCAGCAGCCAAGGGGTGGACAGCTATGCAACTAATGAAAAACTGTTTTTT. This encodes CASSQGVDSYATNEKLFF.